This TCR beta chain was recovered during a study of EBV T-cell therapy then PD-1 blockade in nasopharyngeal carcinoma (dated by TCRdb to the early 2020s). The treatment or condition label, read with the paper, signifies: AdE1-LMPpoly-expanded autologous EBV-specific T-cell therapy followed by anti-PD-1 nivolumab. V loses 6 bases, J loses 5 bases, and the germline ends lie 11 bases apart. The CDR3 covers 12 residues, taking in both the cysteine and the phenylalanine. Of all the DNA, just the CDR3 is kept, 36 bases in frame from base 1. This clone was recorded once. Its antigen is not yet known. The record has no base qualities; no much larger clone is one base away. Genomic DNA was extracted from sorted cells using the Qiagen DNeasy Kit. The immunoSEQ platform was used for deep sequencing of the TCR beta chain. From the authors' description of their analysis: Repertoire data analysis was performed with the immunoSEQ Analyzer software. TCRdb carries this immuneACCESS record with in-frame sequences only. Its versions omit some clonotypes, under half of them owing to an unresolved V gene in the studies checked, with the rest unexplained. V and J calls and clone size are as listed in that table; D and trimming were resolved from the DNA. The sample table holds under 20,000 clones, of which roughly 83% were seen once. The top ten constitute around 31% of the sample.

The receptor chain draws on TRBV12-3 or TRBV12-4 and TRBJ2-7; the D segment is perhaps TRBD1 or TRBD2, each sharing 5 matched bases. The sequence came from a man between 35 and 55 years old with nasopharyngeal carcinoma. Sample: CD8+ T cells from blood, taken at roughly day 34 from a patient whose treatment included autologous EBV-specific T cells and nivolumab. The DNA sequence is as follows: TGTGCCAGCAGCGGACTGGGGCACGAGCAGTACTTC. It specifies CASSGLGHEQYF.